These 10 T cell receptor beta chains originate from one sample sequenced in a study of T cells expressing NK-cell markers. With the 5' RACE reads reprocessed, TCRdb shows one record per CDR3 protein and no DNA. The sample has about 380,000 distinct CDR3 sequences, and its top ten clones hold around 4.9%. What was sequenced was blood T cells: a sorted CD56 or NKG2C T cell subset, CD4+ or CD8+ T cells, or bulk PBMC T cells (not recorded which). The receptors were gathered from a man aged 18-69 years in good health.

This rearrangement joins TRBV12-5 to TRBJ1-3. CDR1 is LGHNT, CDR2 FRNRAP, per germline. The CDR3 spans 15 residues. This CDR3 is CASGRPIKDGNTIYF.

This sequence joins TRBV5-5 and TRBJ1-1. This CDR3 has 12 residues. Germline V gene lookup returns CDR1 SGHKS and CDR2 YYEKEE (reference sequence). CDR3 in amino acids: CASSLGRNEAFF.

This chain uses TRBV9 with TRBJ2-7; absent DNA, TCRdb's TRBD1 call cannot be checked. This CDR3 is built from 15 residues. Germline lookup yields CDR1 SGDLS and CDR2 YYNGEE. CDR3 sequence: CASSAYPGQYYEQYF.

The chain couples TRBV19 to TRBJ1-2. Germline-derived CDR1 and CDR2 are LNHDA and SQIVND (reference sequence). The CDR3 is made up of 13 amino acids. CDR3 sequence: CASSIGRSYGYTF.

The chain combines TRBV7-2 with TRBJ2-7; TCRdb returns TRBD2, unconfirmable since there is no DNA. CDR3 size: 15 residues. Germline V CDR1 and CDR2: SGHTA, FQGNSA. CDR3 amino acids: CASSFSPGDSYEQYF.

This chain's CDR3 is CATSDFGLMTQLAGPPRTQYF. This chain uses TRBV24-1 with TRBJ2-5; TCRdb calls TRBD2, which cannot be checked without DNA. The CDR3 sequence is 21 residues long. Germline V gene lookup returns CDR1 KGHDR and CDR2 SFDVKD.

The chain links TRBV5-1 to TRBJ2-5; as DNA is missing, the TRBD2 call by TCRdb cannot be tested. This CDR3 has 16 amino acids. The germline V gene has CDR1 SGHRS and CDR2 YFSETQ. The CDR3: CASSDSSGGAWETQYF.

This chain joins TRBV6-1 and TRBJ2-7; there is no DNA to check the TCRdb D call of TRBD1. In germline, CDR1 is MNHNS, CDR2 SASEGT. The CDR3 is 14 residues long. This CDR3 is CASSPFRGTREQYF.

V gene TRBV6-1 combines with J gene TRBJ2-7; TCRdb outputs TRBD1, but without DNA this stays unchecked. The length of the CDR3 is 14 residues. The germline V gene encodes CDR1 MNHNS and CDR2 SASEGT. CDR3: CASSRGQTTYEQYF.

The chain is built from TRBV11-2 and TRBJ2-1; TCRdb's assignment of TRBD2 cannot be checked, as there is no DNA. CDR3 length equals 18 residues. CDR1 is SGHAT and CDR2 is FQNNGV in the germline V gene. The CDR3 reads CASSSQTLAGGTNNEQFF. Full variable domain (missing parts from reference TRBV11-2 and TRBJ2-1): EAGVAQSPRYKIIEKRQSVAFWCNPISGHATLYWYQQILGQGPKLLIQFQNNGVVDDSQLPKDRFSAERLKGVDSTLKIQPAKLEDSAVYLCASSSQTLAGGTNNEQFFGPGTRLTVL.